This TCR beta chain was recovered during a study of read filtering for tumor transcriptome and immune sequencing. Looking at the study overall: R-ISS stage counts were eight or nine for I, 16 for II, 6 or 7 for III.

This library used 300 to 450 ng RNA and molecular barcoded adaptors spanning alpha/delta and beta/gamma chains. TCRdb reprocessed the reads via MiXCR and lists one record per CDR3 protein. This repertoire shows fewer than 75,000 distinct CDR3 sequences, roughly 19% found once; its top ten account for about 18%. CDR3 length: 15 residues. The germline V gene encodes CDR1 MGHRA and CDR2 YSYEKL. The V end was cut by 0 bases, the J end by 2 bases, with 9 bases between. This clonotype was observed a handful of times. The TCR comes from a donor at least 40 years old with multiple myeloma. This chain links TRBV4-1 with TRBJ2-3; D not certain. The specimen was a population of CD138-negative cells sorted from bone marrow. The CDR3 bases are TGCGCCAGCAGCCAAGATCCCTTGGCCACAGATACGCAGTATTTT. This codes for CASSQDPLATDTQYF.